This note documents a single T cell receptor beta chain sequence. The antigen is unknown. This sample is drawn from a study of T cells in Graves' hyperthyroidism and ophthalmopathy. Patients having uncontrolled infection, another autoimmune disease, pregnancy or lactation were not included. From 8.5 to 10 ml of fresh peripheral blood, PBMCs were isolated. Overall study findings and caveats: Researchers found most expanded thyroid clonotypes above 0.001 in blood as well.

Authors of the study amplified TCR beta CDR3 regions from RNA transcripts. The primer set for the first-round RT-PCR of the TCR CDR3 was HTBI. TCRdb used MiXCR to reprocess the multiplex PCR reads, holding one entry per CDR3 protein. This sample carries fewer than 650,000 distinct CDR3 sequences, approximately 15% of them seen once, and the ten largest clones take roughly 7.1%. The TCR comes from a woman aged 18-35 years with Graves' ophthalmopathy. The specimen sequenced was blood.

CDR3 amino acids: CASSLSFRAHEQYF. CDR3 sequence (DNA): TGTGCCAGCAGTTTGTCATTCAGGGCCCACGAGCAGTACTTC. V and J are TRBV28 and TRBJ2-7; D is possibly TRBD1 (5 bases). The CDR3 covers 14 residues. Germline values: CDR1 MDHEN, CDR2 SYDVKM. V lost 3 bases to trimming and J lost 5 bases, with 14 bases between them.